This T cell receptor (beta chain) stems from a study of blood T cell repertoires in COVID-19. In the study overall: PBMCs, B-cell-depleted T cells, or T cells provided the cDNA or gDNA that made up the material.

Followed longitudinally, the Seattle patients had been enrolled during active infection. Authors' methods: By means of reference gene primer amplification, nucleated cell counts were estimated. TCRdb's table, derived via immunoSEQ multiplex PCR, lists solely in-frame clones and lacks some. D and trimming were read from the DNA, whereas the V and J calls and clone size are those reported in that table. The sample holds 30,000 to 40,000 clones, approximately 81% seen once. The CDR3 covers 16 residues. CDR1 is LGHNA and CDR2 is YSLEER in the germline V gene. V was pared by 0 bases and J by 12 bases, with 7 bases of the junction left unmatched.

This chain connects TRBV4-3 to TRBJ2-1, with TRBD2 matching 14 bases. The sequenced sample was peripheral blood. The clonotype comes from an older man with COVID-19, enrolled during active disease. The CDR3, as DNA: TGCGCCAGCAGCCAAGATGGGGGACTAGCGGGAGTTCGGCAGTTCTTC. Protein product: CASSQDGGLAGVRQFF.